This T cell receptor beta chain was recovered during a study of Ad26.COV2.S vaccination and SARS-CoV-2 variants. The data were produced by immunoSEQ multiplex PCR, yet TCRdb's version contains in-frame clones alone and is incomplete. Of over 90,000 clones listed, about 78% are singletons. The V gene's germline CDR1 is SGHTA and CDR2 FQGNSA. The junction had 11 bases not matched to a gene; V was cut back by 3 bases and J by 6 bases. The CDR3 loop spans 18 amino acids. Points from the study as a whole: Possibly, TCR breadth and depth analyses underestimated total T cell responses. The study found higher spike-specific TCR breadth in vaccine than placebo recipients. Recipients of either vaccine or placebo displayed similar breadth of non-spike TCRs. CD8+ and CD4+ T cells specific for spike reportedly responded with substantial breadth after vaccination.

With regard to this clone: Its target is unknown.

The sequenced sample was peripheral blood, obtained after recovery from COVID-19. The rearrangement uses TRBV7-2 and TRBJ2-3; 14 bases agree with TRBD2. This receptor was identified in a human donor who had recovered from COVID-19. For the CDR3, the DNA is TGTGCCAGCAGCTTTTCGGGACTAGCGGGGGCGCCCACTGATACGCAGTATTTT. Its protein product is CASSFSGLAGAPTDTQYF.